This T cell receptor beta chain appears in the sequencing data of a study of vaccination effects on CD4 cells after COVID-19. Background on the study: Sampling occurred a median 72 days post second dose, range 14 to 241. Study results and limitations: Infection-derived and vaccine-derived clones contracted markedly late after vaccination.

CDR1 is SGHTS and CDR2 is YDEGEE in the germline V gene. The CDR3 length is 17 residues. V dropped 0 bases and J dropped 0 bases, with 15 bases sitting between them. Viral peptide pools were used in the ViraFEST assay to expand antigen-specific CD4+ T cells, and sequencing came afterward. Culturing for roughly 10 days preceded CD4+ T cell isolation. Participants got two doses of BNT162b2 or mRNA-1273 vaccine. Negative nucleocapsid antibody tests before and after vaccination confirmed no previous SARS-CoV-2 infection. Wells each received over 1.5 million PBMC, cultured with around 10 IU/ml IL-2 and 9.5 to 10 ug/ml peptides. Measured with immunoSEQ multiplex PCR; TCRdb has only the in-frame clones, and not every one. The table shows 57,000 or so clones, with around four fifths occurring only once. With respect to this clone: Its matching antigen is unknown.

The rearrangement joins TRBV5-8 to TRBJ1-1; D call uncertain. This TCR derives from a human donor who received a COVID-19 vaccine. Sequencing was performed on CD4+ T cells from PBMCs cultured with HCoV-229E spike peptides, taken after COVID-19 vaccination. CDR3 region: CASSLAVSAMMNTEAFF. The CDR3 region has the DNA TGTGCCAGCAGCTTGGCCGTGTCAGCTATGATGAACACTGAAGCTTTCTTT.